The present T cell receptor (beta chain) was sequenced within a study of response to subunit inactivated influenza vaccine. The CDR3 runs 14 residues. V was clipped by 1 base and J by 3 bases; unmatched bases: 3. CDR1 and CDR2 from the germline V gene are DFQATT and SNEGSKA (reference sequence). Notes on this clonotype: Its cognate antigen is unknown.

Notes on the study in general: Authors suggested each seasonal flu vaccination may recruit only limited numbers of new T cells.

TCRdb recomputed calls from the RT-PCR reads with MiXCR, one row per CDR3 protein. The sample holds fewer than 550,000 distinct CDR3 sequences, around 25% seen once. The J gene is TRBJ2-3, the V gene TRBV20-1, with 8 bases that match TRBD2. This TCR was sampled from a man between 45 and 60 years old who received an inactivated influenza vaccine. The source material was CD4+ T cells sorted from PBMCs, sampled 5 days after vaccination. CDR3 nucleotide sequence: TGCAGTGCTAGAGTTAGCGGGGTAACAGATACGCAGTATTTT. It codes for CSARVSGVTDTQYF.